This note documents a single TCR beta chain sequence. Its antigen is not known. These data belong to a study of shared clonotypes between healthy human individuals. Findings and caveats of the study: With few donors, the genetic and exposure-history diversity represented was limited.

The CDR3 has 13 residues. The V gene's germline CDR1 is WNHNN and CDR2 SYGVQD (reference sequence). Into CD45RA+ naive and CD45RA-negative memory subsets, the CD4+ cells were split. Clones were read by immunoSEQ multiplex PCR, and TCRdb kept only the in-frame ones, dropping some. The sample has about 2.3 million clones; just under 95% are singletons. This receptor was identified in a young man in good health. Some clones in this sample may be carry-over from other donors' samples. Material: naive CD4+ T cells from PBMCs. Sample subset: CD45RA+ positively selected. The chain recombines TRBV10-1 with TRBJ2-3, with TRBD2 as a possible D gene (5 bases). The CDR3 reads CVKAEGVTDTQYF. CDR3 DNA sequence: TGCGTCAAGGCCGAGGGAGTCACAGATACGCAGTATTTT.